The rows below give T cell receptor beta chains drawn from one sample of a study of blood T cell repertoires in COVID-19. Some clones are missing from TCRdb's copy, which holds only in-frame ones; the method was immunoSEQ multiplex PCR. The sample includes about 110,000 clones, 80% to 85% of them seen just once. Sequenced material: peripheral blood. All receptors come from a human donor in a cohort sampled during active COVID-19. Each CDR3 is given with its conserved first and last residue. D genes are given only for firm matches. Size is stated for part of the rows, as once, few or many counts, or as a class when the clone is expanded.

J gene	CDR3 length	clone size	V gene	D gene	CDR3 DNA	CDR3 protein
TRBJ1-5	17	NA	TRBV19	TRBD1	TGTGCCAGTAGAACAACCGGGACAGGGGTCAGCAATCAGCCCCAGCATTTT	CASRTTGTGVSNQPQHF
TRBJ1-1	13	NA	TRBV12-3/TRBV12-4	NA	TGTGCCAGCAGTTTAAGGGGTAGCACTGAAGCTTTCTTT	CASSLRGSTEAFF
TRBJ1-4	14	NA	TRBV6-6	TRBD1	TGTGCCAGCATCAAGGACAGGACCAATGAAAAACTGTTTTTT	CASIKDRTNEKLFF
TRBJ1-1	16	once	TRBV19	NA	TGTGCCAGTAGTACCCGCATGGACAGCCTTGACACTGAAGCTTTCTTT	CASSTRMDSLDTEAFF
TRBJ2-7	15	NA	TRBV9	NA	TGTGCCAGCAGCGTAGAGCCTAGCGCTCCCTACGAGCAGTACTTC	CASSVEPSAPYEQYF
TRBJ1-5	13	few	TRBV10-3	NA	TGTGCCATCAGTGAGACAGACAATCAGCCCCAGCATTTT	CAISETDNQPQHF
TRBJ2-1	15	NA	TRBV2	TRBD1	TGTGCCAGCACCGAGGGACAGGGGGCCTTCAATGAGCAGTTCTTC	CASTEGQGAFNEQFF
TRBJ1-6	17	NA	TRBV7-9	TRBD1	TGTGCCAGCAGCCGGATTGGGGGACAGGGGGTCGGAATTACCCTCCACTTT	CASSRIGGQGVGITLHF
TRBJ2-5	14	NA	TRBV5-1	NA	TGCGCCAGCAGCTGGCGACATTACCAAGAGACCCAGTACTTC	CASSWRHYQETQYF
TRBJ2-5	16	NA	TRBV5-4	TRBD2	TGTGCCAGCAGCTTGAAGAGCGGGAGGACCCACGAGACCCAGTACTTC	CASSLKSGRTHETQYF
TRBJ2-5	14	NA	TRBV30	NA	TGTGCCTGGAGTGTACGGGTCCTTCAAGAGACCCAGTACTTC	CAWSVRVLQETQYF
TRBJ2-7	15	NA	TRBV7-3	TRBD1	TGTGCCAGCAGGCTTCCGGGACAGGGATCCTACGAGCAGTACTTC	CASRLPGQGSYEQYF
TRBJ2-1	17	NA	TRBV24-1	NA	TGTGCCACCAGTGACCAACAACAGGTGCGAGGCTACAATGAGCAGTTCTTC	CATSDQQQVRGYNEQFF
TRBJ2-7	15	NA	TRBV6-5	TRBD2	TGTGCCAGCAGGCCTCTAGCGGGAGAAAGGTACGAGCAGTACTTC	CASRPLAGERYEQYF
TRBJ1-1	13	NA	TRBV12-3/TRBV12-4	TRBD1	TGTGCCAGCAGCCCCCCGGGACAGGGAGAAGCTTTCTTT	CASSPPGQGEAFF
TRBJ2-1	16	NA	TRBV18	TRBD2	TGTGCCAGCTCACCGACTAGCGGGAGGGCTTTTGATGAGCAGTTCTTC	CASSPTSGRAFDEQFF
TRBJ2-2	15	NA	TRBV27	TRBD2	TGTGCCAGCAGTCTGGGACTAGTTAACACCGGGGAGCTGTTTTTT	CASSLGLVNTGELFF
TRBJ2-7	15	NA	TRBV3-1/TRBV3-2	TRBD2	TGTGCCAGCAGCCACACTAGCGGGAAGTGGTACGAGCAGTACTTC	CASSHTSGKWYEQYF
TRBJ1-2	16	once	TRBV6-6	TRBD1	TGTGCCAGCAGTTACCTGGCCAGGGGGGATGTCTATGGCTACACCTTC	CASSYLARGDVYGYTF
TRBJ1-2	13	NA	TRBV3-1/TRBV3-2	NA	TGTGCCAGCAGCCAAGCGGGCGGGGGGTCAGACTTCTTC	CASSQAGGGSDFF
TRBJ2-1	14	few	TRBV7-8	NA	TGTGCCACCAAAGTGGGCCCTCCGGTGAATGAGCAGTTCTTC	CATKVGPPVNEQFF
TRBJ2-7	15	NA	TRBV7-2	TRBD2	TGTGCCAGCACCCCGTCGGTAGCGGGAATGCCCGAGCAGTACTTC	CASTPSVAGMPEQYF